The 23 T cell receptor beta chains reported below all come from one sample, sequenced in a study of shared clonotypes between healthy human individuals. TCRdb keeps only in-frame clones here, not all; method: immunoSEQ multiplex PCR. The repertoire consists of over a million clones, with around 97% occurring once and the leading ten covering approximately 1.1%. Sequencing used naive CD4+ T cells sorted from blood. Subset here: CD45RA+ positively selected. The source is a man under 40 in good health.

This rearrangement joins TRBV19 to TRBJ2-1; D is unclear. The V end lost 5 bases, the J end lost 4 bases, and 9 bases lay between the germline ends. Germline CDR1 and CDR2: LNHDA and SQIVND (reference sequence). The CDR3 is 13 residues long. The CDR3 coding sequence is TGTGCCAGTAGTCGCATGACTTACAATGAGCAGTTCTTC. It specifies CASSRMTYNEQFF.

CDR3 protein: CASSVLGERYNEQFF. In nucleotides, the CDR3 is TGTGCCAGCAGCGTATTGGGGGAGAGATACAATGAGCAGTTCTTC. The V gene is TRBV9, the J gene TRBJ2-1; possibly TRBD1 or TRBD2 for D (5 bases each). The CDR3 covers 15 residues. From germline, CDR1 is SGDLS and CDR2 YYNGEE. Trimming removed 1 base from V and 4 bases from J, with 12 bases in between.

The chain is built from TRBV20-1 and TRBJ1-1; D not certain. The germline V and J ends were trimmed by 3 bases and 6 bases, with 8 bases remaining between them. The CDR3 consists of 11 residues. The germline V gene has CDR1 DFQATT and CDR2 SNEGSKA (reference sequence). CDR3 sequence: CSASAHAEAFF. CDR3 DNA: TGCAGTGCTAGTGCGCACGCTGAAGCTTTCTTT.

This clone was observed a handful of times. The chain couples TRBV7-2 to TRBJ1-5, with D tentatively TRBD1 (5 bases). The germline gives CDR1 SGHTA, CDR2 FQGNSA. V gave up 3 bases and J gave up 7 bases, with 13 bases separating them. The CDR3 is 14 residues long. In DNA form, the CDR3 reads TGTGCCAGCAGCTTGAACCGGGGCTGGCAGCCCCAGCATTTT. It is translated as CASSLNRGWQPQHF.

This chain uses TRBV5-4 with TRBJ1-1; tentatively, D is TRBD1 (6 bases). Germline V CDR1 and CDR2: SGHNT, YYREEE (reference sequence). The V gene lost 0 bases and the J gene lost 4 bases, with 13 bases spanning the gap. The CDR3 extends over 15 amino acids. The CDR3 spells CASSLVPGAFTEAFF. The CDR3 bases are TGTGCCAGCAGCTTGGTTCCGGGGGCTTTCACTGAAGCTTTCTTT.

CDR3 nucleotide sequence: TGTGCCAGCAGCTCGGACAGATCAGATACGCAGTATTTT. Its translation: CASSSDRSDTQYF. The chain joins TRBV5-4 to TRBJ2-3; perhaps TRBD1 as D (6 bases). CDR1 and CDR2 (germline): SGHNT, YYREEE (reference sequence). The CDR3 consists of 13 residues. With 3 bases removed from V and 4 bases from J, the gap between germline ends came to 9 bases.

The gene calls are TRBV7-9 and TRBJ2-1, with D tentatively TRBD2 (5 bases). There are 14 residues in the CDR3. Trimming took off 0 bases at V and 12 bases at J, with 15 bases between the two ends. Germline CDR1 reads SEHNR; CDR2 reads FQNEAQ (reference sequence). The CDR3 sequence: CASSLAGLAGPQFF. DNA for the CDR3: TGTGCCAGCAGCTTAGCGGGCCTAGCTGGTCCGCAGTTCTTC.

The V gene is TRBV5-8, the J gene TRBJ2-1; no definite D call. V lost 4 bases and J 3 bases, leaving 17 bases between the germline ends. CDR3 size: 16 residues. The germline V gene encodes CDR1 SGHTS and CDR2 YDEGEE. CDR3 sequence reads: CASSTLQGLGYNEQFF. The CDR3 DNA is TGTGCCAGCAGCACTCTACAAGGGTTGGGCTACAATGAGCAGTTCTTC.

This clone was observed once. The chain combines TRBV7-9 with TRBJ2-3; D gene unclear. Germline V gene lookup returns CDR1 SEHNR and CDR2 FQNEAQ (reference sequence). The V and J ends lost 5 bases and 0 bases respectively, with 12 bases between them. The CDR3 has 15 amino acids. CDR3 in DNA: TGTGCCAGCAGCCCCGGCAGCACTAGCACAGATACGCAGTATTTT. It encodes CASSPGSTSTDTQYF.

V usage is TRBV5-1 and J usage is TRBJ2-1, with D unclear. This CDR3 region has 15 residues. Germline values: CDR1 SGHRS, CDR2 YFSETQ. V dropped 0 bases and J dropped 0 bases, with 7 bases sitting between them. CDR3 loop: CASSLEASSYNEQFF. The CDR3 nucleotides read TGCGCCAGCAGCTTGGAGGCTAGCTCCTACAATGAGCAGTTCTTC.

The genes are TRBV6-5 and TRBJ1-1, with no clear D. Trimming removed 2 bases from V and 3 bases from J, with 13 bases in between. Per germline, CDR1 MNHEY and CDR2 SVGAGI. The CDR3 runs 15 residues. The CDR3 region is CASSYLPIRDTEAFF. DNA of the CDR3: TGTGCCAGCAGTTACCTCCCGATAAGGGACACTGAAGCTTTCTTT.

The V and J genes are TRBV5-6 and TRBJ1-5, with D unclear. V was pared by 0 bases and J by 7 bases, with 11 bases between. The CDR3 loop spans 14 amino acids. Per the germline V gene, CDR1 is SGHDT and CDR2 is YYEEEE. The CDR3 spells CASSLGRGIQPQHF. The CDR3 bases are TGTGCCAGCAGCTTGGGACGGGGAATCCAGCCCCAGCATTTT.

The chain recombines TRBV29-1 with TRBJ1-1; 12 positions agree with TRBD1. The V gene end was trimmed by 4 bases and the J gene end by 8 bases; junction bases not matched to a gene: 5. Looked up from germline, CDR1 is SQVTM and CDR2 is ANQGSEA. CDR3 length: 13 residues. CDR3 sequence: CSVGGQGALEAFF. In DNA form, the CDR3 reads TGCAGCGTTGGGGGACAGGGGGCACTAGAAGCTTTCTTT.

V gene TRBV10-3 combines with J gene TRBJ2-7, with 9 bases identical to TRBD1. Germline CDR1 is ENHRY and CDR2 is SYGVKD. The CDR3 consists of 14 residues. Trimming removed 10 bases from V and 3 bases from J; junction bases left unmatched: 10. CDR3 in DNA: TGTGCCACCGAGGGAGGACAGGGGAGCTACGAGCAGTACTTC. Translated: CATEGGQGSYEQYF.

The rearrangement uses TRBV4-2 and TRBJ2-7; D may be TRBD1 or TRBD2 (5 bases each). V was trimmed by 0 bases and J by 2 bases, leaving 14 bases between them. The CDR3 spans 16 residues. Germline V gives CDR1 LGHNA, CDR2 YNFKEQ. The CDR3: CASSQEWGPGAYEQYF. The CDR3 DNA reads TGTGCCAGCAGCCAAGAATGGGGACCTGGGGCCTACGAGCAGTACTTC.

The rearrangement links TRBV5-4 to TRBJ2-2; D possibly uses TRBD1 or TRBD2 (5 bases each). There are 15 residues in the CDR3. The germline CDR1 and CDR2 sequences are SGHNT and YYREEE (reference sequence). Trimming took 4 bases from V and 1 from J, leaving 11 bases between them. CDR3 amino acids: CASSKSGQNTGELFF. In DNA form, the CDR3 reads TGTGCCAGCAGCAAATCGGGGCAGAACACCGGGGAGCTGTTTTTT.

The chain carries TRBV9 and TRBJ2-5, with 7 bases lining up with TRBD1. Germline V gene lookup returns CDR1 SGDLS and CDR2 YYNGEE. After removal of 4 bases from V and 4 bases from J, the junction contained 7 bases not matched to a gene. This CDR3 has 14 amino acids. Here the CDR3 DNA reads TGTGCCAGCAGCCCCAGGGGGTTAGGAGAGACCCAGTACTTC. It encodes CASSPRGLGETQYF.

The chain combines TRBV29-1 with TRBJ2-7; TRBD2 is a possible D gene (6 bases). V was trimmed by 6 bases and J by 6 bases, leaving 18 bases between them. The germline CDR1 and CDR2 sequences are SQVTM and ANQGSEA. The CDR3 length is 13 residues. The CDR3 here is CSVQKALGGEQYF. The CDR3 region has the DNA TGCAGCGTCCAAAAGGCCCTGGGAGGCGAGCAGTACTTC.

V and J are TRBV19 and TRBJ2-5, with 14 bases identical to TRBD2. Germline trimming cut 1 base from V and 4 bases from J; bases unmatched to any gene: 14. Germline assignment: CDR1 LNHDA and CDR2 SQIVND (reference sequence). The CDR3 covers 20 residues. CDR3 nucleotide sequence: TGTGCCAGTAGTATAGCCTTTGCCGGGACTAGCGGGAGCAAGGGAGAGACCCAGTACTTC. Its translation: CASSIAFAGTSGSKGETQYF.

The rearrangement uses TRBV28 and TRBJ2-3; no definite D call. Looked up from germline, CDR1 is MDHEN and CDR2 is SYDVKM. The length of the CDR3 is 15 residues. The germline V and J ends were trimmed by 6 bases and 0 bases, with 13 bases remaining between them. This CDR3 is CASSRSPTSTDTQYF. CDR3 nucleotide sequence: TGTGCCAGCAGCCGCAGTCCCACTAGCACAGATACGCAGTATTTT. Full variable domain (rest looked up from reference TRBV28 and TRBJ2-3): DVKVTQSSRYLVKRTGEKVFLECVQDMDHENMFWYRQDPGLGLRLIYFSYDVKMKEKGDIPEGYSVSREKKERFSLILESASTNQTSMYLCASSRSPTSTDTQYFGPGTRLTVL.

The genes are TRBV5-1 and TRBJ1-2, with a weak D call TRBD1 (6 bases). This CDR3 region has 13 residues. Looked up from germline, CDR1 is SGHRS and CDR2 is YFSETQ. With 2 bases removed from V and 4 bases from J, the gap between germline ends came to 9 bases. The CDR3 protein is CASSFGTLYGYTF. For the CDR3, the DNA is TGCGCCAGCAGCTTCGGGACACTCTATGGCTACACCTTC.

Here the CDR3 reads CASSWRRETQYF. CDR3 coding DNA: TGCGCCAGCAGCTGGCGACGAGAGACCCAGTACTTC. The chain recombines TRBV5-1 with TRBJ2-5; D is unresolved. This CDR3 has 12 residues. Trimming pared 3 bases from V and 4 bases from J, leaving 7 bases between. The germline V gene has CDR1 SGHRS and CDR2 YFSETQ.

This chain uses TRBV7-6 with TRBJ2-7; no clear D gene. The CDR3 extends over 14 amino acids. Per germline, CDR1 SGHVS and CDR2 FNYEAQ. The V gene lost 0 bases and the J gene lost 0 bases, with 6 bases spanning the gap. The CDR3 sequence: CASSLAASSYEQYF. As DNA, the CDR3 is TGTGCCAGCAGCTTAGCGGCCTCCTCCTACGAGCAGTACTTC.